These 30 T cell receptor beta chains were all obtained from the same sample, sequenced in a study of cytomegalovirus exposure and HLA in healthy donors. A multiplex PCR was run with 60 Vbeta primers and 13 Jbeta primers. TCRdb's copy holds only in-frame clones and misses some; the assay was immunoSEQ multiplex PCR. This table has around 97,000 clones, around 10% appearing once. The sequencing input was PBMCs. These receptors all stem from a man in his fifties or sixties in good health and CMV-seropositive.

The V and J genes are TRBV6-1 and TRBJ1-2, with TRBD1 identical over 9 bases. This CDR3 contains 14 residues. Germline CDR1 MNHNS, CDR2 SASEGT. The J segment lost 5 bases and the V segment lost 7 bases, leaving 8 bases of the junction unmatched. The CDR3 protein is CASKGQGTVYGYTF. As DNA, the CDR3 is TGTGCCAGCAAGGGACAGGGAACGGTTTATGGCTACACCTTC.

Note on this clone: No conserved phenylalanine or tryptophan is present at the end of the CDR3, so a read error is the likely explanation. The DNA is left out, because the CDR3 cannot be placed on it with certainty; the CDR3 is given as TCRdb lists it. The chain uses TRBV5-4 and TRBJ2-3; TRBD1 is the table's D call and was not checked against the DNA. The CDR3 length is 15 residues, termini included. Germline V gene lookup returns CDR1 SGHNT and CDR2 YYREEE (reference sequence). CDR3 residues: CASSRAGTVTDTPYV.

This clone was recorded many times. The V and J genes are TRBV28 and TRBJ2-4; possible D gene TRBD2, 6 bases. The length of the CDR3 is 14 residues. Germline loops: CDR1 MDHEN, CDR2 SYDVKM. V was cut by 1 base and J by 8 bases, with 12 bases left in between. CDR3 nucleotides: TGTGCCAGCAGTTTATCATCGGGAGTTGACATTCAGTACTTC. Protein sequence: CASSLSSGVDIQYF.

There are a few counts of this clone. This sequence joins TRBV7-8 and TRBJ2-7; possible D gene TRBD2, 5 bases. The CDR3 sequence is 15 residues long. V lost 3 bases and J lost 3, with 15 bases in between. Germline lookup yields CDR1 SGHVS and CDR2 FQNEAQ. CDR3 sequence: CASSLSRSGDYEQYF. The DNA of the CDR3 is TGTGCCAGCAGCTTGTCTCGCTCCGGGGACTACGAGCAGTACTTC.

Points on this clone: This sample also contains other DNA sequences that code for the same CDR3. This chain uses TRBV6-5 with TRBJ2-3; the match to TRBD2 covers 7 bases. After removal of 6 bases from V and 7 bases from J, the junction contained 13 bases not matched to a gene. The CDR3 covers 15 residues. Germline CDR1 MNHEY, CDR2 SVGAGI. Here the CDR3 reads CASRSLAAPTNTQYF. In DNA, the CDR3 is TGTGCCAGCAGGTCCCTAGCGGCCCCCACGAATACGCAGTATTTT.

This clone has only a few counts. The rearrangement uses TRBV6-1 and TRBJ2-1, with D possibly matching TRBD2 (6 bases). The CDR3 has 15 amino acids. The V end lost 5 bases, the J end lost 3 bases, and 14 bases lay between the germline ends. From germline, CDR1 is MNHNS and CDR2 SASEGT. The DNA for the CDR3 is TGTGCCAGCAGTCCGGGACTCGACCGCTACAATGAGCAGTTCTTC. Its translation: CASSPGLDRYNEQFF.

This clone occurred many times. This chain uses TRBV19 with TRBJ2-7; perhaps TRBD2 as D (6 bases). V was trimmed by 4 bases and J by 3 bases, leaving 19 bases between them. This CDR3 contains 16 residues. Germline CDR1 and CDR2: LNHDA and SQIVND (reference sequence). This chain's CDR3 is CASSKAGGVSGYEQYF. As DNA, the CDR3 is TGTGCCAGTAGTAAAGCCGGGGGAGTCTCTGGCTACGAGCAGTACTTC.

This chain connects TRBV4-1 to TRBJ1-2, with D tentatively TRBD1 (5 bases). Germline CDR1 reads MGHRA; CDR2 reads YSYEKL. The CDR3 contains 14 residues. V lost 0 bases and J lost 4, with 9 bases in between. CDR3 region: CASSQEWGGYGYTF. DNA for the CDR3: TGCGCCAGCAGCCAAGAATGGGGGGGCTATGGCTACACCTTC.

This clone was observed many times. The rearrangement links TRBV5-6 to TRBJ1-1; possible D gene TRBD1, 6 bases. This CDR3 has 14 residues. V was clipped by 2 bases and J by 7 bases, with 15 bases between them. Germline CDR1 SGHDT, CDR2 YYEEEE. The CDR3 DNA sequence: TGTGCCAGCAGCTTCCGGGCCAGGGGACGTGAAGCTTTCTTT. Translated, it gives CASSFRARGREAFF.

The CDR3 DNA reads as TGTGCCAGCAGCTATAGCGGGAGGACCTACGAGCAGTACTTC. This translates into CASSYSGRTYEQYF. The gene calls are TRBV7-8 and TRBJ2-7; 10 positions agree with TRBD2. From germline, CDR1 is SGHVS and CDR2 FQNEAQ. This CDR3 comprises 14 residues. Unmatched junction bases numbered 2, after V lost 4 bases and J lost 2 bases.

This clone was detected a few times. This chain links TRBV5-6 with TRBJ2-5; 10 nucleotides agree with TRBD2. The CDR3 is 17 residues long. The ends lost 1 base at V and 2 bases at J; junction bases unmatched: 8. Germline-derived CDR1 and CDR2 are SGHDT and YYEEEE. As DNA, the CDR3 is TGTGCCAGCAGCTTGCTAGCGGGAGTCTTGGGGCAAGAGACCCAGTACTTC. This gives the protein CASSLLAGVLGQETQYF.

In DNA form, the CDR3 reads TGTGCCAGCTCACCCGGGACAGGGAGGGATACGCAGTATTTT. Amino acid sequence: CASSPGTGRDTQYF. The genes are TRBV18 and TRBJ2-3; 9 nucleotides line up with TRBD1. Germline V gives CDR1 KGHSH, CDR2 LQKENI. V lost 3 bases and J lost 6; bases outside the gene matches: 4. The CDR3 sequence is 14 residues long.

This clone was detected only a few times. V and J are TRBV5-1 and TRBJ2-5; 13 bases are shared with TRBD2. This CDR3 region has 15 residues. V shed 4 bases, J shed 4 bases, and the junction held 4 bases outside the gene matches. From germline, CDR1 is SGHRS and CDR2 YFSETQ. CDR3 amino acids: CASSTTSGRGETQYF. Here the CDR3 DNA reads TGCGCCAGCAGCACCACTAGCGGGAGGGGAGAGACCCAGTACTTC.

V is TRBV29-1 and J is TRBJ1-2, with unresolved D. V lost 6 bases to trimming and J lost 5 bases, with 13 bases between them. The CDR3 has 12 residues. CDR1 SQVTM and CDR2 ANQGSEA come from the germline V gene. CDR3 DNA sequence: TGCAGCGTCGGCTTTGGCGGGTATGGCTACACCTTC. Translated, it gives CSVGFGGYGYTF.

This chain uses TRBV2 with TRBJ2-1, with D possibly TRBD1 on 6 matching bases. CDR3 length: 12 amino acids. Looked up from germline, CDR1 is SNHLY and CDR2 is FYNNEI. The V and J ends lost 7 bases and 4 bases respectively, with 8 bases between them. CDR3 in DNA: TGTGCCAGCACGGACAGTTACAATGAGCAGTTCTTC. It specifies CASTDSYNEQFF.

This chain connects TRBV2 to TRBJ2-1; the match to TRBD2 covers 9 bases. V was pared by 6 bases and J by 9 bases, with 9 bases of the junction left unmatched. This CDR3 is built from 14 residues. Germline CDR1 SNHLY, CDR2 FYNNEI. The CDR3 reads CASRAPGLAAEQFF. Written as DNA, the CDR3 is TGTGCCAGCAGGGCACCGGGACTAGCTGCTGAGCAGTTCTTC.

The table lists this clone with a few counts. CDR3 sequence: CASSVEVEASLFF. The CDR3 DNA reads as TGTGCCAGCAGCGTAGAGGTGGAGGCTTCACTTTTTTTT. This chain links TRBV9 with TRBJ2-2; D is perhaps TRBD2 (5 bases). V was pared by 0 bases and J by 17 bases, with 17 bases between. The CDR3 length is 13 residues. Germline V lookup: CDR1 SGDLS, CDR2 YYNGEE. Supplemented by reference TRBV9 and TRBJ2-2, the full variable domain reads DSGVTQTPKHLITATGQRVTLRCSPRSGDLSVYWYQQSLDQGLQFLIQYYNGEERAKGNILERFSAQQFPDLHSELNLSSLELGDSALYFCASSVEVEASLFFGEGSRLTVL.

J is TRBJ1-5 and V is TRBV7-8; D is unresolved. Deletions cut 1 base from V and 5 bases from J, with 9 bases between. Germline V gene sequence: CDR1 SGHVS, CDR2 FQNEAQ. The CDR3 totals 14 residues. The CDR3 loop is CASSLEPGDQPQHF. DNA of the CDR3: TGTGCCAGCAGCTTAGAACCTGGAGATCAGCCCCAGCATTTT.

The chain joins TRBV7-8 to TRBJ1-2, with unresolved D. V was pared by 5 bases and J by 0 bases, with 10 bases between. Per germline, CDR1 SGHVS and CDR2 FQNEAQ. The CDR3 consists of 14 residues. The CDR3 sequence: CASSQRETNYGYTF. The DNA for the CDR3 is TGTGCCAGCAGCCAAAGGGAGACTAACTATGGCTACACCTTC.

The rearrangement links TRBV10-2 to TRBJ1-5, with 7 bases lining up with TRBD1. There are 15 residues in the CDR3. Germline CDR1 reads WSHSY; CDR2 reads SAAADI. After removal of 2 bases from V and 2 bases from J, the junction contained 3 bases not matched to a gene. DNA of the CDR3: TGCGCCAGCAGTGAGCGACAGGGTGGCAATCAGCCCCAGCATTTT. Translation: CASSERQGGNQPQHF.

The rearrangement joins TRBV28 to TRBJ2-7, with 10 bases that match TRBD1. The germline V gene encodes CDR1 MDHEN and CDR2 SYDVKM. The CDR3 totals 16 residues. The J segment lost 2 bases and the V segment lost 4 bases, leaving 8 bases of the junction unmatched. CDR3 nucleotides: TGTGCCAGCAGTTCCACCCGGGACAGGGGCACCTACGAGCAGTACTTC. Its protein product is CASSSTRDRGTYEQYF. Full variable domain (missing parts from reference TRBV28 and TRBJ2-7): DVKVTQSSRYLVKRTGEKVFLECVQDMDHENMFWYRQDPGLGLRLIYFSYDVKMKEKGDIPEGYSVSREKKERFSLILESASTNQTSMYLCASSSTRDRGTYEQYFGPGTRLTVT.

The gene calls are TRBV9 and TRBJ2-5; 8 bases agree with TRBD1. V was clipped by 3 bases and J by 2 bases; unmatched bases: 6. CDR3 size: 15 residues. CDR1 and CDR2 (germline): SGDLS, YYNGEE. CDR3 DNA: TGTGCCAGCAGCGGATTAGGACAGGGTCAAGAGACCCAGTACTTC. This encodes CASSGLGQGQETQYF.

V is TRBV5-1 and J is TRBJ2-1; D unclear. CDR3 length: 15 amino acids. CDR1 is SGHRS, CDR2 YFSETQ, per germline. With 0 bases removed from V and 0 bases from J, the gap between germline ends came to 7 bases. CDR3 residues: CASSLVLSSYNEQFF. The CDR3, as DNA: TGCGCCAGCAGCTTGGTTCTGAGCTCCTACAATGAGCAGTTCTTC. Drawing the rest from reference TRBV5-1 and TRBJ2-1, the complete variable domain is KAGVTQTPRYLIKTRGQQVTLSCSPISGHRSVSWYQQTPGQGLQFLFEYFSETQRNKGNFPGRFSGRQFSNSRSEMNVSTLELGDSALYLCASSLVLSSYNEQFFGPGTRLTVL.

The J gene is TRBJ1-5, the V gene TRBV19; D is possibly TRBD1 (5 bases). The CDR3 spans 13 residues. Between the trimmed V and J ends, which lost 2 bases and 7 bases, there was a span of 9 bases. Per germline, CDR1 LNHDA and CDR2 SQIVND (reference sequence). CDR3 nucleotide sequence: TGTGCCAGTAGTATATCAGGGTTCCAGCCCCAGCATTTT. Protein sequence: CASSISGFQPQHF. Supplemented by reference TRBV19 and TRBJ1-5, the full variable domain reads DGGITQSPKYLFRKEGQNVTLSCEQNLNHDAMYWYRQDPGQGLRLIYYSQIVNDFQKGDIAEGYSVSREKKESFPLTVTSAQKNPTAFYLCASSISGFQPQHFGDGTRLSIL.

The CDR3 reads CASSLRSEQYF. In DNA, the CDR3 is TGTGCCAGCAGTTTACGGAGCGAGCAGTACTTC. This chain connects TRBV28 to TRBJ2-7; D is uncertain. V was cut by 2 bases and J by 6 bases, with 5 bases left in between. Germline CDR1 is MDHEN and CDR2 is SYDVKM. This CDR3 region has 11 residues.

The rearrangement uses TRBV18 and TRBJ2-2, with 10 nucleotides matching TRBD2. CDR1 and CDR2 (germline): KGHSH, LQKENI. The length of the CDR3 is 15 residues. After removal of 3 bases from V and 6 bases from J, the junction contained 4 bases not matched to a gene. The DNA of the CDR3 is TGTGCCAGCTCACCGCTAGCGGGAGACGCCGGGGAGCTGTTTTTT. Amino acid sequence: CASSPLAGDAGELFF.

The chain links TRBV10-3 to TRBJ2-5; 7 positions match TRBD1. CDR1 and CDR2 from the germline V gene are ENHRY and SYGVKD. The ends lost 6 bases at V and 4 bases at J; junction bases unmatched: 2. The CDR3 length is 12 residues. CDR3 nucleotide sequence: TGTGCCATCAGCCGGACAGGAGAGACCCAGTACTTC. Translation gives CAISRTGETQYF.

The CDR3 is CASRGVSGRLNQETQYF. As DNA, the CDR3 is TGTGCCAGCAGGGGAGTGAGCGGCAGGCTCAATCAAGAGACCCAGTACTTC. The chain recombines TRBV2 with TRBJ2-5; TRBD2 might be the D (5 bases). Germline assignment: CDR1 SNHLY and CDR2 FYNNEI. The CDR3 has 17 residues. V was pared by 6 bases and J by 2 bases, with 22 bases between.

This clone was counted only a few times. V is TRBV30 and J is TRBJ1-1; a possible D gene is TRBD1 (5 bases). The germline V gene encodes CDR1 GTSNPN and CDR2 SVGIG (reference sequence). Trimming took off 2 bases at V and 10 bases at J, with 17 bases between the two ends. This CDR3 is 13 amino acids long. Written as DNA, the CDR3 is TGTGCCTGGAGTCCACCCGTTGGGCAGGGAGCTTTCTTT. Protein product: CAWSPPVGQGAFF. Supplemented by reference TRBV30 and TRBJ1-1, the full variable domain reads SQTIHQWPATLVQPVGSPLSLECTVEGTSNPNLYWYRQAAGRGLQLLFYSVGIGQISSEVPQNLSASRPQDRQFILSSKKLLLSDSGFYLCAWSPPVGQGAFFGQGTRLTVV.

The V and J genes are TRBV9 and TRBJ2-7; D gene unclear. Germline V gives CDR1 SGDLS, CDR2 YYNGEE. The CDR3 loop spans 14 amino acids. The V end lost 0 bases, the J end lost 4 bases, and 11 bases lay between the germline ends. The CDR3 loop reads CASSVGTKSYEQYF. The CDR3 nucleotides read TGTGCCAGCAGCGTAGGAACTAAGTCATACGAGCAGTACTTC. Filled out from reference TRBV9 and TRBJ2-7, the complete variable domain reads DSGVTQTPKHLITATGQRVTLRCSPRSGDLSVYWYQQSLDQGLQFLIQYYNGEERAKGNILERFSAQQFPDLHSELNLSSLELGDSALYFCASSVGTKSYEQYFGPGTRLTVT.